Reported below is one TCR beta chain. This clonotype was seen at least ten times. Its specific antigen is unknown. Base-call qualities are not available, and no considerably larger clone is one nucleotide away. The record originates from a study of T cells in Graves' hyperthyroidism and ophthalmopathy (dated by TCRdb to the late 2010s). Some background on the complete study: Peripheral blood was sampled at the time of initial diagnosis, prior to any treatment. TCR V-J signatures able to tell the groups apart were searched for in a discovery cohort of about a hundred patients, of whom over 40 had Graves' ophthalmopathy and 57 had stable Graves' hyperthyroidism. Prospective prediction of ophthalmopathy was tested in an independent validation cohort consisting of roughly 19 hyperthyroidism patients and more than 15 patients who later progressed to ophthalmopathy. For training and testing, the 100 patients in the discovery cohort were randomly divided in a 7:3 ratio. In about 6 Graves' hyperthyroidism patients, the study also compared T-cell repertoires from thyroid tissue with T-cell repertoires from blood. After blood sampling, hyperthyroidism patients were treated with methimazole at a starting dose of 30 mg daily, and ophthalmopathy patients were treated with high-dose intravenous methylprednisolone. According to the paper, TCR Vbeta CDR3 sequencing was carried out on 120 to 150 peripheral blood samples, which came from fewer than 50 ophthalmopathy, around 75 hyperthyroidism and roughly 17 progressor patients. The study at large found these results: Sample size was not statistically predetermined, and blinding of investigators to group allocation was not performed. In validation, the model predicted progression to ophthalmopathy a median of around 6.5 months before onset, with over 60% sensitivity and nearly 75% specificity. A model built on a 13 V-J signature distinguished ophthalmopathy from stable hyperthyroidism, reaching about 88% sensitivity and around 82% specificity in cross-validation and 80%/75% in testing. Blood samples also contained most of the expanded thyroid clonotypes (frequency above 0.001), which suggests that blood repertoires may reflect thyroid immune responses.

Relative to germline, V is missing 6 bases and J is missing 2 bases, with 0 bases of the junction outside any gene match. The CDR3 covers 12 residues, taking in both the cysteine and the phenylalanine. Only the CDR3 DNA stays, 36 bases, in frame from base 1. The germline V gene encodes CDR1 ENHRY and CDR2 SYGVKD. In the ophthalmopathy patients, disease was moderately to severely active, with a Clinical Activity Score of 3 or more, a NOSPECS grade of 4 or more, and a duration of less than 3 months. Any patient with an uncontrolled infection, another autoimmune disease, pregnancy or lactation was excluded. Diagnoses were established on the basis of clinical symptoms, serum thyroxine and TRAb, thyroid ultrasound, and orbital computed tomography. PBMCs were separated from approximately 10 ml of fresh peripheral blood using Ficoll-Paque density gradient centrifugation. Total RNA was extracted with Trizol reagent, and quality was checked on an Agilent 2100 Bioanalyzer.

The TCR beta CDR3 regions were amplified from RNA transcripts. A first-round RT-PCR of the TCR CDR3 used the HTBI primer set with the Qiagen OneStep RT-PCR kit. The libraries were constructed in a second round of multiplex PCR and then size-selected and purified. Libraries were sequenced paired-end with 100 bp reads on an Illumina HiSeq2000. As for the original processing: SOAPnuke was used to process the raw data, throwing out any read that contained adapters or uncalled bases, had a mean Phred below 15, or lacked an exact constant-primer or identifier match. High-quality paired reads were merged using COPE v1.2.5, and each unique nucleotide sequence was defined as a clonotype. MiTCR v1.1 was used to align the clonotypes against IMGT TRBV, TRBD and TRBJ reference segments. Only V-J combinations with frequency above 0.0001, covering 98% to 99.2% of repertoires, were analysed. A TCS score was defined as the ratio of F50 (clonal expansion) to E x V (chaos), with BLOSUM62-based TCRdist applied between CDR3 peptides within each V-J. Welch's t-statistics and random forest reduced 500 to 650 V-J features to 13, which were used in a naive Bayes classifier (R e1071). Using fastp trimming at Q25 and MiXCR clonotype assembly, TCRdb reanalyzed the public sequencing data and kept in-frame beta chains. Rows merge per CDR3 protein into single entries with the most common DNA and genes. None of the V and J calls come from the authors' own analysis; TCRdb made them. Across this sample there are 300,000 to 350,000 distinct CDR3 sequences, with around a sixth seen only once. The ten largest make up around 15% of the sample.

The sequence was obtained from a woman aged 40 to 50 with Graves' ophthalmopathy. The specimen was blood. The chain couples TRBV10-3 to TRBJ2-5; a stretch of 7 junction bases matches TRBD1. The CDR3 protein: CAIRGQQETQYF. The DNA sequence reads TGTGCCATCAGGGGACAGCAAGAGACCCAGTACTTC.